This record covers a single TCR beta chain. What it binds is not known. This record belongs to a study of response to subunit inactivated influenza vaccine. Overall study results and limits: It was the authors' suggestion that each seasonal influenza vaccination recruits few new T cells.

V was cut by 4 bases and J by 4 bases, with 7 bases left in between. Germline V gene data show CDR1 as LGHNA and CDR2 as YSLEER. The CDR3 loop spans 13 amino acids. Via MiXCR, TCRdb re-called the RT-PCR reads, giving one row per CDR3 protein. The data contain 700,000 to 800,000 distinct CDR3 sequences, approximately 18% of them singletons. Sequencing used PBMCs from blood, obtained approximately 5 days after vaccination. The chain carries TRBV4-3 and TRBJ2-2, with D unresolved. The source is a man aged 45-65 years who received an inactivated influenza vaccine. In DNA, the CDR3 is TGCGCCAGCAGCCCGGTTCCCACCGGGGAGCTGTTTTTT. Its protein product is CASSPVPTGELFF.